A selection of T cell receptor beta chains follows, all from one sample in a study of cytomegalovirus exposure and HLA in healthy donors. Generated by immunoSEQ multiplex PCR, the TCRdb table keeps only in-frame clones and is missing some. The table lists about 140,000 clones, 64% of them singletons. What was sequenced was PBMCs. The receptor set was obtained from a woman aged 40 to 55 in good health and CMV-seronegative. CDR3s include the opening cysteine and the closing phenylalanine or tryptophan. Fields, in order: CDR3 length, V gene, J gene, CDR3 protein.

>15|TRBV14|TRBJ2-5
CASSQVQGPQETQYF
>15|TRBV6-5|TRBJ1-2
CASSYSRDRNYGYTF
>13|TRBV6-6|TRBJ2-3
CASRSGSTDTQYF
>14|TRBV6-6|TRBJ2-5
CASSYYGLRETQYF
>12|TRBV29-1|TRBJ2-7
CSVSRGSYEQYF
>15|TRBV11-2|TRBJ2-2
CASSLGLGFNGELFF
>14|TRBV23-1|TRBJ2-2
CASRPPEGSGELFF
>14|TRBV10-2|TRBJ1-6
CASSEQGVNSPLHF
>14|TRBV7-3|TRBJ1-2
CASTPGQRAYGYTF
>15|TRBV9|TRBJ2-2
CASTSGQGATGELFF
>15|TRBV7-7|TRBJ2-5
CASSQTGTGRETQYF
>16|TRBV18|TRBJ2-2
CASSPYGGARTGELFF
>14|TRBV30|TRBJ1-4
CAWSAGSSYEKLFF
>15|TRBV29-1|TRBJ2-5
CSVETGLAEQETQYF
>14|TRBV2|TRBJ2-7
CASSESGLGYEQYF
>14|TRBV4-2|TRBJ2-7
CASREGQNSYEQYF
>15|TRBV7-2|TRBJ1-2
CASSLNAGTGYGYTF
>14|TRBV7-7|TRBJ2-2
CASRVELLGGELFF
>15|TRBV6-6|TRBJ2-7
CASSAASGGTYEQYF
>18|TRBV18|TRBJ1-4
CASSLNTPSPTTNEKLFF
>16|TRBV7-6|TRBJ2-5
CASSPSGTTERETQYF
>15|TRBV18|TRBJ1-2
CASSQTTLDRDGYTF
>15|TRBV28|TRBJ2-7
CASSLGTYRTYEQYF
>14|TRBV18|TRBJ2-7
CASSPTTSSYEQYF
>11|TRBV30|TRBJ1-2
CASGTGRGYTF
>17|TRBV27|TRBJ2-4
CASSFTGVTLAKNIQYF
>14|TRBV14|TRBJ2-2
CASSRQVNTGELFF
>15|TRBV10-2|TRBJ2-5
CASSDPPAAKETQYF
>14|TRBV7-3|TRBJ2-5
CASSLGGDGETQYF
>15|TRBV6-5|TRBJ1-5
CASSFGPYSNQPQHF
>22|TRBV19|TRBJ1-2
CASSPSTAGTGSVLDLFYGYTF
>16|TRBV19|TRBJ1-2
CASSTQWTAGNYGYTF
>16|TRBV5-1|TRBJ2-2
CASSWGTRTNTGELFF
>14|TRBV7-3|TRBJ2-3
CASSTSGGADTQYF
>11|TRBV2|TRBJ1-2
CASSILYGYTF
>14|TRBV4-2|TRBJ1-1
CASSSGQGDTEAFF
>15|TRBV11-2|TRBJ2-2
CASSFTGVGTGELFF
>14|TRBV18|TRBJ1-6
CASSPSAGQGTLHF
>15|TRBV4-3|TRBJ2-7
CASSQGWTGLNEQYF